A single sample gave rise to the 18 T cell receptor beta chains below, sequenced in a study of CD8+ T cells in alopecia areata. cDNA reverse transcribed from extracted RNA served as the sequencing template. Clones were read by immunoSEQ multiplex PCR, and TCRdb kept only the in-frame ones, dropping some. Of about 69,000 clones listed, approximately 60% are singletons. Sequenced here: CD8+ T cells sorted from blood, sampled at week 0. These TCRs come from a human donor with alopecia areata.

In its sample, this clone was seen once. This sequence joins TRBV27 and TRBJ1-1, with D perhaps TRBD1 (5 bases). The CDR3 is 13 amino acids. V was shortened by 3 bases and J by 4 bases, with 9 bases between the two germline ends. Germline CDR1 is MNHEY and CDR2 is SMNVEV (reference sequence). DNA for the CDR3: TGTGCCAGCAGTTTGAGTCAGGGCACTGAAGCTTTCTTT. Its translation: CASSLSQGTEAFF.

The chain combines TRBV9 with TRBJ2-2, with a weak D call TRBD1 (6 bases). The CDR3 covers 14 residues. Looked up from germline, CDR1 is SGDLS and CDR2 is YYNGEE. V was pared by 3 bases and J by 1 base, with 7 bases between. CDR3 amino acids: CASSADRNTGELFF. CDR3 sequence (DNA): TGTGCCAGCAGCGCGGACAGGAACACCGGGGAGCTGTTTTTT.

This clone has just a few counts. Relative to the germline gene, one junction end is altered; a read error may explain this. The V gene is TRBV2, the J gene TRBJ2-7; D is perhaps TRBD1 (6 bases). The CDR3 length is 12 residues. Germline CDR1 SNHLY, CDR2 FYNNEI. Written as DNA, the CDR3 is TGTGCCAGCAGTTACCCCGGGACACAGCTCTCCTTC. This gives the protein CASSYPGTQLSF. The whole variable domain, remainder taken from reference TRBV2 and TRBJ2-7, is EPEVTQTPSHQVTQMGQEVILRCVPISNHLYFYWYRQILGQKVEFLVSFYNNEISEKSEIFDDQFSVERPDGSNFTLKIRSTKLEDSAMYFCASSYPGTQLSFGPGTRLTVT.

V and J are TRBV29-1 and TRBJ1-1, with a weak D call TRBD1 (5 bases). The CDR3 is 13 residues long. The V end was cut by 5 bases, the J end by 5 bases, with 15 bases between. Looked up from germline, CDR1 is SQVTM and CDR2 is ANQGSEA. CDR3 loop: CSVPSSGETEAFF. The CDR3 coding sequence is TGCAGCGTTCCCAGCTCGGGGGAGACTGAAGCTTTCTTT.

As to this clone: The same CDR3 also results from other DNA sequences found in this sample. This chain joins TRBV27 and TRBJ1-1, with a weak D call TRBD1 (6 bases). Germline V gene sequence: CDR1 MNHEY, CDR2 SMNVEV (reference sequence). Trimming took 2 bases from V and 0 from J, leaving 7 bases between them. The CDR3 spans 14 residues. The CDR3 here is CASSLGGMNTEAFF. Written as DNA, the CDR3 is TGTGCCAGCAGTTTAGGGGGCATGAACACTGAAGCTTTCTTT.

This clone has more than one count but fewer than ten. The chain uses TRBV7-2 and TRBJ2-5; TRBD1 aligns across 9 bases. V gave up 3 bases and J gave up 5 bases; unmatched junction bases: 10. This CDR3 region has 16 residues. Germline V gives CDR1 SGHTA, CDR2 FQGNSA. CDR3 loop: CASSFRTGVYDETQYF. As DNA, the CDR3 is TGTGCCAGCAGCTTCCGGACAGGGGTGTATGACGAGACCCAGTACTTC.

This chain uses TRBV5-6 with TRBJ2-2; the D gene is possibly TRBD2 (6 bases). V was trimmed by 4 bases and J by 5 bases, leaving 18 bases between them. CDR3 length: 16 amino acids. Germline CDR1 is SGHDT and CDR2 is YYEEEE. The CDR3 loop is CASSRGGARGTGELFF. The CDR3 bases are TGTGCCAGCAGCCGGGGCGGGGCCCGTGGGACCGGGGAGCTGTTTTTT.

This clone was recorded a few times. This chain connects TRBV21-1 to TRBJ2-4; the table gives TRBD2 as D, unverified against the DNA. TRBV21-1 constitutes a pseudogene. The CDR3 length is 13 residues. For the CDR3, the DNA is TGTGCCAGCAGATCTCGGGGCAAAAACATTCAGTACTTC. Translation gives CASRSRGKNIQYF.

The rearrangement links TRBV5-4 to TRBJ2-3, with 11 bases fitting TRBD1. The CDR3 totals 16 residues. Germline CDR1 SGHNT, CDR2 YYREEE (reference sequence). V lost 2 bases to trimming and J lost 2 bases; unmatched junction nucleotides: 4. The DNA of the CDR3 is TGTGCCAGCAGCTTTAGGACAGGGGGCGTCACAGATACGCAGTATTTT. This gives the protein CASSFRTGGVTDTQYF. The whole variable domain, filled in from reference TRBV5-4 and TRBJ2-3, reads ETGVTQSPTHLIKTRGQQVTLRCSSQSGHNTVSWYQQALGQGPQFIFQYYREEENGRGNFPPRFSGLQFPNYSSELNVNALELDDSALYLCASSFRTGGVTDTQYFGPGTRLTVL.

This chain uses TRBV6-5 with TRBJ2-1, with D uncertain. Trimming shortened V by 5 bases and J by 7 bases, and 6 bases separated the two germline ends. This CDR3 comprises 11 residues. The V gene's germline CDR1 is MNHEY and CDR2 SVGAGI. In nucleotides, the CDR3 is TGTGCCAGCAGTCATTTAAATGAGCAGTTCTTC. Amino acid sequence: CASSHLNEQFF.

The rearrangement uses TRBV10-3 and TRBJ2-5, with D possibly matching TRBD1 (5 bases). Trimming stripped 11 bases from V and 1 base from J, with 14 bases between. CDR3 length: 13 amino acids. Per germline, CDR1 ENHRY and CDR2 SYGVKD. CDR3 bases: TGTGCCGTAGGACCGGACACCCAAGAGACCCAGTACTTC. Encoded protein: CAVGPDTQETQYF.

This chain connects TRBV29-1 to TRBJ2-1, with D perhaps TRBD1 (6 bases). The CDR3 has 15 residues. V shed 6 bases and J shed 6 bases, with 21 bases lying between them. Looked up from germline, CDR1 is SQVTM and CDR2 is ANQGSEA. The CDR3 sequence: CSVEPSEGVVNEQFF. CDR3 in DNA: TGCAGCGTGGAGCCCAGTGAGGGGGTGGTCAATGAGCAGTTCTTC.

This clone appeared a single time. CDR3 amino acids: CASSQDPASDGYTF. In nucleotides, the CDR3 is TGCGCCAGCAGCCAAGATCCTGCAAGTGATGGCTACACCTTC. This chain joins TRBV4-1 and TRBJ1-2, with D hard to call. V lost 0 bases, J lost 6 bases, and 11 bases lay in between. The CDR3 totals 14 residues. CDR1 MGHRA and CDR2 YSYEKL come from the germline V gene.

The chain employs TRBV30 and TRBJ2-3; D may match TRBD1 or TRBD2 (7 bases each). The V and J ends lost 0 bases and 6 bases respectively, with 16 bases between them. Per germline, CDR1 GTSNPN and CDR2 SVGIG (reference sequence). This CDR3 comprises 15 residues. As DNA, the CDR3 is TGTGCCTGGAGTGTAGGGGGCGGGAGAACCGATACGCAGTATTTT. Protein product: CAWSVGGGRTDTQYF.

J is TRBJ2-7 and V is TRBV27; 8 nucleotides agree with TRBD1. Germline assignment: CDR1 MNHEY and CDR2 SMNVEV (reference sequence). CDR3 length: 15 residues. With 6 bases clipped from V and 2 bases from J, the junction kept 9 bases outside the gene matches. This CDR3 reads CASSRDRLSTYEQYF. In nucleotides, the CDR3 is TGTGCCAGCAGCCGGGACAGGTTATCCACCTACGAGCAGTACTTC.

This clone has only one observation. The chain is built from TRBV29-1 and TRBJ1-1; D is uncertain. Between the trimmed V and J ends, which lost 7 bases and 8 bases, there was a span of 14 bases. Germline loops: CDR1 SQVTM, CDR2 ANQGSEA. CDR3 length: 11 amino acids. The CDR3 loop is CSGAETREAFF. CDR3 DNA sequence: TGCAGCGGCGCGGAGACGAGAGAAGCTTTCTTT.

This clone occurred many times. V and J are TRBV5-1 and TRBJ1-6; D not certain. CDR1 and CDR2 from the germline V gene are SGHRS and YFSETQ. Trimming removed 5 bases from V and 5 bases from J, with 17 bases in between. The CDR3 sequence is 16 residues long. The CDR3 nucleotides are TGCGCCAGCAGTTACGGCCCAGTTGGAGATAATTCACCCCTCCACTTT. This gives the protein CASSYGPVGDNSPLHF.

The V and J genes are TRBV4-1 and TRBJ2-5; D perhaps matches TRBD1 (6 bases). The CDR3 sequence is 15 residues long. Trimming cost V 4 bases and J 0 bases, with 12 bases left between them. Germline values: CDR1 MGHRA, CDR2 YSYEKL. CDR3 bases: TGCGCCAGCAGCCGCGTGGGGGCAGACCAAGAGACCCAGTACTTC. Protein: CASSRVGADQETQYF.